This record looks at one TCR beta chain sequence and its context. There were healthy Caucasian individuals from Russia, aged roughly 6 to 90, serving as donors. Per-sample PBMC isolation yielded at least 6.5 million cells. Alongside a J-beta primer mix, a sample-barcoded 5' primer served in a second PCR lasting about 7 to 12 cycles. TCRdb re-analysed the 5' RACE reads in MiXCR, keeping a single row per CDR3 protein. The sample consists of approximately 800,000 distinct CDR3 sequences, 62% of them appearing once. The data are from a study of blood T cells in healthy people across ages. This TCR was sampled from a man in his thirties or forties in good health. Sequenced sample: blood.

The CDR3 sequence is CSVLTVVETQFF. The CDR3 bases are TGCAGCGTCCTGACAGTCGTAGAGACCCAGTTCTTC. This chain connects TRBV29-1 to TRBJ2-1; a weak D match, TRBD1 (5 bases). Germline V lookup: CDR1 SQVTM, CDR2 ANQGSEA. V shed 6 bases and J shed 13 bases, with 19 bases lying between them. CDR3 size: 12 residues.